These T cell receptor beta chains were read from a single sample in a study of CXCR3-negative and CXCR3-positive naive CD8 T cells. TCRdb reprocessed the 5' RACE reads and keeps a single row for each CDR3 protein, giving no DNA. This table lists 150,000 or so distinct CDR3 sequences. The specimen sequenced was naive CXCR3- CD8+ T cells from blood. The receptor source for this set is a human donor in good health. Some clones in this sample may be carry-over from other donors' samples. Each CDR3 is given with its conserved first and last residue.

>TRBV19|TRBJ2-3|11
CASSTSGTQYF
>TRBV29-1|TRBJ2-3|11
CSVPGADTQYF
>TRBV28|TRBJ2-7|13
CASSLLGRGEQYF
>TRBV4-1|TRBJ2-7|16
CASSLTSGTPSYEQYF
>TRBV6-2/TRBV6-3|TRBJ2-1|14
CASTRTGGYNEQFF
>TRBV6-2/TRBV6-3|TRBJ1-5|15
CASNLRTGKNQHQHF
>TRBV5-1|TRBJ2-7|15
CASSLTGDANYEQYF
>TRBV7-6|TRBJ1-2|15
CASSLARSTVHGYTF
>TRBV7-2|TRBJ2-1|16
CASSPDTGGSYNEQFF
>TRBV7-2|TRBJ2-1|16
CASSEGLAGSLYEQFF
>TRBV25-1|TRBJ1-1|14
CASSGQGGNTEAFF
>TRBV7-8|TRBJ2-5|16
CASSLDLAGGPKTQYF
>TRBV6-5|TRBJ2-2|12
CASTGVTGELFF
>TRBV15|TRBJ2-7|14
CATKSGQESYEQYF
>TRBV7-9|TRBJ1-2|16
CASSSLGGGPNYGYTF
>TRBV19|TRBJ2-7|14
CASSIGTGFDEQYF
>TRBV12-3/TRBV12-4|TRBJ2-1|14
CASSLTSAHNEQFF
>TRBV19|TRBJ2-3|16
CASSIRDNLSTDTQYF
>TRBV28|TRBJ1-1|13
CASSLYNGPEAFF
>TRBV19|TRBJ2-5|13
CASSRISWETQYF
>TRBV27|TRBJ2-2|17
CASSLSGQGRITGELFF
>TRBV5-1|TRBJ2-3|15
CAGSLLAESTDTQYF
>TRBV29-1|TRBJ1-2|11
CSVALRGYYTF
>TRBV9|TRBJ1-1|16
CASSVGSGRLNTEAFF
>TRBV18|TRBJ1-1|13
CASLPPGGTEAFF
>TRBV28|TRBJ2-5|15
CASSLLRGVGETQYF
>TRBV29-1|TRBJ2-7|13
CSVAQGAFGEQYF
>TRBV12-3/TRBV12-4|TRBJ1-2|15
CASSLGQWENYGYTF
>TRBV6-6|TRBJ1-1|15
CASSYSRTVNTEAFF
>TRBV12-3/TRBV12-4|TRBJ2-1|17
CASSLWGGTGAYNEQFF
>TRBV7-3|TRBJ2-1|16
CASSLGNSPPYNEQFF
>TRBV20-1|TRBJ2-1|18
CSARGQAAPRLSHNEQFF
>TRBV11-3|TRBJ2-3|16
CASSPMYTGRGDTQYF
>TRBV6-5|TRBJ2-1|14
CASSLSRMANEQFF
>TRBV5-5|TRBJ1-1|16
CASSAPGVLMNTEAFF
>TRBV28|TRBJ2-5|13
CASSLHRKETQYF
>TRBV28|TRBJ1-2|14
CASSLWGTAWGYTF
>TRBV2|TRBJ2-5|16
CASSGIPGRHQETQYF
>TRBV7-9|TRBJ2-7|14
CASSPWDSTYEQYF
>TRBV27|TRBJ2-1|14
CASSLWGGINEQFF
>TRBV4-3|TRBJ2-7|15
CASSQADRLVYEQYF
>TRBV28|TRBJ1-5|16
CASSLKGLGLNQPQHF
>TRBV24-1|TRBJ2-2|13
CATSDLYTGELFF
>TRBV6-7|TRBJ2-5|13
CASSRDSGETQYF
>TRBV2|TRBJ2-3|16
CASSFHRDREEDTQYF
>TRBV15|TRBJ2-7|14
CATSRVGGTYEQYF
>TRBV10-3|TRBJ1-1|12
CAISGPNTEAFF
>TRBV7-2|TRBJ2-7|14
CASSLATGFYEQYF
>TRBV3-1|TRBJ2-7|13
CASSQDGSHEQYF
>TRBV15|TRBJ1-6|17
CATSRDPTGLSNSPLHF
>TRBV7-9|TRBJ2-5|15
CASGTSGTLQETQYF
>TRBV19|TRBJ2-7|15
CASSDPTSGAYEQYF
>TRBV12-3/TRBV12-4|TRBJ1-1|14
CASSLGQGSTEAFF